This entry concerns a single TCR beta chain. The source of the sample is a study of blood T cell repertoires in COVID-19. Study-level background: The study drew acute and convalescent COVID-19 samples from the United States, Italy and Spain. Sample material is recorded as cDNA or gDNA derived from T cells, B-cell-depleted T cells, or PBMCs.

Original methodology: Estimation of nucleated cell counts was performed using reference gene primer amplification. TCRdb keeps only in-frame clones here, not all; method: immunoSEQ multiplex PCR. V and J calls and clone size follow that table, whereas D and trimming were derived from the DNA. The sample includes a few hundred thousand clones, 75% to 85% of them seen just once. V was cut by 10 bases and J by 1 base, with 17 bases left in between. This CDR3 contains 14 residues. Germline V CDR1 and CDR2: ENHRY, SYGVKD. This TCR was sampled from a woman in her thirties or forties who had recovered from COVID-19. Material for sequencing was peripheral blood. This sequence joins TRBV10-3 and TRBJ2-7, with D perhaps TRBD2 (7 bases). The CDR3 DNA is TGTGCCACCCAAGAGGGGGGGGTGTCCTACGAGCAGTACTTC. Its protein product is CATQEGGVSYEQYF.